This TCR beta chain was sequenced in a study of blood T cell repertoires in COVID-19. For the study at large: Samples representing acute and convalescent COVID-19 were sourced from the United States, Italy and Spain. PBMCs, B-cell-depleted T cells, or T cells were the source of the cDNA or gDNA that made up the material.

How the authors handled the data: Amplification from reference gene primers served as the basis for estimated nucleated cell counts. Clones were read by immunoSEQ multiplex PCR, and TCRdb kept only the in-frame ones, dropping some. That table is the source of V, J and clone size, and D and trimming were worked out from the DNA. The data show about 280,000 clones, around 85% seen once. Germline CDR1 LGHDT, CDR2 YNNKEL (reference sequence). This CDR3 has 16 amino acids. The V gene lost 1 base and the J gene lost 0 bases, with 10 bases spanning the gap. This clonotype was sampled from a man between 45 and 60 years old with active or convalescent COVID-19. The V call is TRBV3-1 (or the pseudogene TRBV3-2), the J call TRBJ1-5; a weak D match, TRBD1 (5 bases). Sequencing was performed on peripheral blood. CDR3 loop: CASSQGTGDSNQPQHF. The DNA of the CDR3 is TGTGCCAGCAGCCAAGGGACGGGGGATAGCAATCAGCCCCAGCATTTT.